These 5 T cell receptor beta chains came from one sample sequenced in a study of T-cell reconstitution after alpha-beta-depleted transplantation in children. Library preparation (for TCRbeta) was performed with unique molecular identifiers. TCRdb fed the PCR reads into MiXCR, producing one record per CDR3 protein. In the table there are fewer than 350,000 distinct CDR3 sequences, over 9.5% of which are singletons. The input for sequencing was PBMCs, taken before TCRalphabeta/CD19-depleted stem cell transplant. These receptors all stem from a boy younger than two with acute myeloid leukemia, due to receive a stem cell transplant.

This clonotype was recorded at least ten times. This chain links TRBV7-9 with TRBJ1-1, with no clear D. This CDR3 spans 12 amino acids. Germline CDR1 is SEHNR and CDR2 is FQNEAQ (reference sequence). Trimming took 0 bases from V and 9 from J, leaving 8 bases between them. CDR3: CASSLAGLKAFF. CDR3 DNA: TGTGCCAGCAGCTTAGCCGGATTGAAAGCTTTCTTT.

Comments on this clonotype: A much larger clone sits a single nucleotide away, making a read error possible. The chain is built from TRBV2 and TRBJ1-5; 7 bases match TRBD1. Germline trimming cut 3 bases from V and 3 bases from J; bases unmatched to any gene: 14. Germline values: CDR1 SNHLY, CDR2 FYNNEI. This CDR3 has 18 residues. Here the CDR3 DNA reads TGTGCCAGCAGTGATTCAGGGGGTAAAGTTGAAATCAATCAGCCCCAGCATTTT. Its protein is CASSDSGGKVEINQPQHF.

In this sample, this clonotype turned up many times. The genes are TRBV4-2 and TRBJ1-5; TRBD1 matches at 7 bases. After removal of 4 bases from V and 3 bases from J, the junction contained 3 bases not matched to a gene. CDR1 LGHNA and CDR2 YNFKEQ come from the germline V gene. The CDR3 is made up of 14 amino acids. The CDR3 loop is CASSPTGPNQPQHF. The CDR3 DNA reads as TGTGCCAGCAGCCCGACAGGGCCCAATCAGCCCCAGCATTTT.

This clonotype was picked up a small number of times. The chain is built from TRBV5-1 and TRBJ2-7; unclear D gene. CDR1 SGHRS and CDR2 YFSETQ come from the germline V gene. This CDR3 has 11 amino acids. Between the trimmed V and J ends, which lost 5 bases and 1 base, there was a span of 4 bases. The CDR3 sequence: CASRLSYEQYF. CDR3 nucleotides: TGCGCCAGCAGGTTATCCTACGAGCAGTACTTC.

This clonotype appeared many times. This chain joins TRBV4-3 and TRBJ2-7; 10 nucleotides align to TRBD1. CDR3 length: 19 residues. Looked up from germline, CDR1 is LGHNA and CDR2 is YSLEER. V lost 0 bases to trimming and J lost 2 bases; unmatched junction nucleotides: 13. The CDR3 reads CASSQDGGDRGLFTYEQYF. The CDR3 bases are TGCGCCAGCAGCCAAGATGGAGGGGACAGGGGTTTGTTCACCTACGAGCAGTACTTC.